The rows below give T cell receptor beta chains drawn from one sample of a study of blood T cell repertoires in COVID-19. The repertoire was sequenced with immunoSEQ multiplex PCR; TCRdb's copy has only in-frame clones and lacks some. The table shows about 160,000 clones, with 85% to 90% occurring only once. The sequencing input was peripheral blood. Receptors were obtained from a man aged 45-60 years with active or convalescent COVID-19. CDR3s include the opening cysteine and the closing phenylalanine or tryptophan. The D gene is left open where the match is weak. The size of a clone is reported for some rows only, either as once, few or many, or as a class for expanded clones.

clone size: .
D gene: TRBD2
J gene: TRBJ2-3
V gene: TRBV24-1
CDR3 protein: CADPVAGVFSSTDTQYF
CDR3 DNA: TGTGCCGACCCCGTAGCGGGGGTCTTCTCTAGCACAGATACGCAGTATTTT

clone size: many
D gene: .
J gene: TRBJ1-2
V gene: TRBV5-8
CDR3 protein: CASSSRGNYGYTF
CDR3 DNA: TGTGCCAGCAGTTCCAGGGGAAACTATGGCTACACCTTC

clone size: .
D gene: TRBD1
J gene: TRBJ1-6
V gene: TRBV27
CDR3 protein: CASSSRTGPYNSPLHF
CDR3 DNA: TGTGCCAGCAGTTCCCGGACAGGGCCCTATAATTCACCCCTCCACTTT

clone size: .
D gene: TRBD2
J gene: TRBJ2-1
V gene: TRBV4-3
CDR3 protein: CASSQDLNWGSGGNEQFF
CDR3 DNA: TGCGCCAGCAGCCAAGATTTAAATTGGGGTAGCGGGGGAAATGAGCAGTTCTTC

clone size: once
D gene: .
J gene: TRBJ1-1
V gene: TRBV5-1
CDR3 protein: CASSSVSQAGSGYSSRAFF
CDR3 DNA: TGCGCCAGCAGCTCCGTTTCTCAGGCGGGGAGTGGGTATTCTTCGAGAGCTTTCTTT

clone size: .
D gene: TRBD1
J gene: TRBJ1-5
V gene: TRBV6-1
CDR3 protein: CASSERTGYNQPQHF
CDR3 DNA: TGTGCCAGCAGTGAGAGGACAGGATACAATCAGCCCCAGCATTTT

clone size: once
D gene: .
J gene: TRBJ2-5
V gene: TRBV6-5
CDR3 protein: CASRVIRGPETQYF
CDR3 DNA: TGTGCCAGCAGAGTAATCAGGGGTCCCGAGACCCAGTACTTC

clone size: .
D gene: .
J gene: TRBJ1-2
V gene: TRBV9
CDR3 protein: CASSAAVNSYGYTF
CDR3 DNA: TGTGCCAGCAGCGCCGCCGTTAACAGCTATGGCTACACCTTC

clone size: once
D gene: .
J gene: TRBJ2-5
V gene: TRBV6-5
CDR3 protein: CASSYWQQETQYF
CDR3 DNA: TGTGCCAGCAGTTATTGGCAACAAGAGACCCAGTACTTC

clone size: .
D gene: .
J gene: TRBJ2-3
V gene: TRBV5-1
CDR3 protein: CASSLLVRGGTSTDTQYF
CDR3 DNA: TGCGCCAGCAGTCTGCTAGTGCGGGGCGGTACTAGCACAGATACGCAGTATTTT

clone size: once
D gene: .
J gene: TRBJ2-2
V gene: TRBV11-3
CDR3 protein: CASSLSSTNTGELFF
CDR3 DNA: TGTGCCAGCAGCTTATCAAGTACAAACACCGGGGAGCTGTTTTTT

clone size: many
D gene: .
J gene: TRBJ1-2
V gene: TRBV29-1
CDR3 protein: CSAPTGTNYGYTF
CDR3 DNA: TGCAGCGCCCCAACAGGGACTAACTATGGCTACACCTTC

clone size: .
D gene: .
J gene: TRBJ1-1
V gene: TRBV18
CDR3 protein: CASSPRRLGGAVDTEAFF
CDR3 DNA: TGTGCCAGCTCACCGCGCCGGCTTGGAGGGGCGGTCGACACTGAAGCTTTCTTT

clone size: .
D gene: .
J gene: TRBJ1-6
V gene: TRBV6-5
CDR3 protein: CASTPLGYNSPLHF
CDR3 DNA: TGTGCCAGCACTCCTCTAGGATATAATTCACCCCTCCACTTT

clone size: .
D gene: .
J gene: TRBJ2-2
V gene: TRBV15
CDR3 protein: CATSRDLSGRGRTGELFF
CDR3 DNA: TGTGCCACCAGCAGAGATCTGTCGGGCAGGGGTCGCACCGGGGAGCTGTTTTTT

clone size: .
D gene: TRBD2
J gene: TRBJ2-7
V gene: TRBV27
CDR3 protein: CASSSRLAGTYEQYF
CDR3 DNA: TGTGCCAGCAGTTCACGACTAGCGGGAACCTACGAGCAGTACTTC

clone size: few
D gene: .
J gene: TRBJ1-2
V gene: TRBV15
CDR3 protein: CATSSKAGYGYTF
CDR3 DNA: TGTGCCACCAGCTCTAAGGCGGGCTATGGCTACACCTTC

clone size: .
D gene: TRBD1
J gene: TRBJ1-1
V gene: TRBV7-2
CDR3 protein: CASSITGGLNTEAFF
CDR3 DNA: TGTGCCAGCAGCATCACAGGGGGCTTGAACACTGAAGCTTTCTTT

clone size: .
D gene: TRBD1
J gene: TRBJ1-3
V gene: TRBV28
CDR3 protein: CASSSRTGAVSGNTIYF
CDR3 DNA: TGTGCCAGCAGTTCTAGGACAGGGGCTGTCTCTGGAAACACCATATATTTT

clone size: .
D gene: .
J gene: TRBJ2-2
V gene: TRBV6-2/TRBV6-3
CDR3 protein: CASSYSGGRELFF
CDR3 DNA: TGTGCCAGCAGTTATAGTGGGGGCAGGGAGCTGTTTTTT

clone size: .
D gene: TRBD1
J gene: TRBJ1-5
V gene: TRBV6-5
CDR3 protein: CAIGQGPQPQHF
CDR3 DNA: TGTGCCATCGGACAGGGACCCCAGCCCCAGCATTTT

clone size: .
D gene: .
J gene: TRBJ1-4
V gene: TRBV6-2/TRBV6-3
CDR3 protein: CASSQTGTDEKLFF
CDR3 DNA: TGTGCCAGCAGCCAGACAGGAACCGATGAAAAACTGTTTTTT

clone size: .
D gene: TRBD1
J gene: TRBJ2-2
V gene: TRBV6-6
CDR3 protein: CASSDRQGIGELFF
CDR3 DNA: TGTGCCAGCAGTGATCGACAGGGGATCGGGGAGCTGTTTTTT

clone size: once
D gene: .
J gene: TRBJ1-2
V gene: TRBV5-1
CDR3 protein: CASSLVAEPGYGYTF
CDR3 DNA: TGCGCCAGCAGCTTGGTGGCAGAACCAGGCTATGGCTACACCTTC

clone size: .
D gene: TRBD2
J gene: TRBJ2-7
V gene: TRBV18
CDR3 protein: CASSPQLAGEQYF
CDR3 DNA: TGTGCCAGCTCACCCCAACTAGCGGGGGAGCAGTACTTC

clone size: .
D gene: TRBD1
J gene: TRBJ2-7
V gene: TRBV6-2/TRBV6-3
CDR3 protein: CASSYPNRGSYEQYF
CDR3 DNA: TGTGCCAGCAGTTACCCAAACAGGGGCTCCTACGAGCAGTACTTC

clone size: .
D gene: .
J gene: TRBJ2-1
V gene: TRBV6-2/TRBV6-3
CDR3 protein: CASSSRFHEQFF
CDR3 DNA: TGTGCCAGCAGTTCGAGGTTCCATGAGCAGTTCTTC

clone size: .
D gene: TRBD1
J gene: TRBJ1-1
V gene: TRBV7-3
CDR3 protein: CASSRGQGVDTEAFF
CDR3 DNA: TGTGCCAGCAGCCGGGGACAGGGGGTTGACACTGAAGCTTTCTTT

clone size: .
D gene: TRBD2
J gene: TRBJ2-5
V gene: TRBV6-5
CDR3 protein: CASSYSRTSGQETQYF
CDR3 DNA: TGTGCCAGCAGTTACTCCCGGACTAGCGGGCAAGAGACCCAGTACTTC

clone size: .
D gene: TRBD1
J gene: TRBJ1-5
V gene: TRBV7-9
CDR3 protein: CASSPMTGDYSNQPQHF
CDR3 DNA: TGTGCCAGCAGCCCGATGACAGGGGATTATAGCAATCAGCCCCAGCATTTT

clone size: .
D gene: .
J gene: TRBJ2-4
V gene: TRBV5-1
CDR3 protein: CASSYAGNIQYF
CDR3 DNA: TGCGCCAGCAGCTATGCCGGGAACATTCAGTACTTC

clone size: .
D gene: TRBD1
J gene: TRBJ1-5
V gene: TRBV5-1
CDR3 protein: CASSLEQGSNQPQHF
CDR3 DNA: TGCGCCAGCAGCTTAGAACAGGGGAGCAATCAGCCCCAGCATTTT

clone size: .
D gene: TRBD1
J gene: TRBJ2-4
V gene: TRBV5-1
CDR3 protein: CASSIQGPKNIQYF
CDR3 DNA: TGCGCCAGCAGCATACAGGGGCCCAAAAACATTCAGTACTTC

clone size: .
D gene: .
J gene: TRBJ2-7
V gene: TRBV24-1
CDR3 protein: CATSDLSGVRVPYEQYF
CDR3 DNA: TGTGCCACCAGTGATTTGAGCGGAGTAAGGGTTCCCTACGAGCAGTACTTC

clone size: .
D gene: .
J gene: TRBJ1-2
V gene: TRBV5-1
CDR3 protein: CASSLLVGAEGYTF
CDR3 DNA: TGCGCCAGCAGCTTGTTAGTAGGGGCGGAGGGCTACACCTTC

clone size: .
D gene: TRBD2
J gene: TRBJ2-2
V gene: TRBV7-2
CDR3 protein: CASLPVAGSNTGELFF
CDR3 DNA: TGTGCCAGCTTGCCTGTAGCGGGCTCGAACACCGGGGAGCTGTTTTTT

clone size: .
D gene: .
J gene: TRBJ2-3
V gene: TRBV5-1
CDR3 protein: CASSPFPGDTDTQYF
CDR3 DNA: TGCGCCAGCAGCCCCTTTCCGGGGGACACAGATACGCAGTATTTT

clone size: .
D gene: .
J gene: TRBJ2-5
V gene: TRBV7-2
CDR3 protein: CASSLQAGEETQYF
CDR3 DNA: TGTGCCAGCAGCTTACAGGCAGGGGAGGAGACCCAGTACTTC

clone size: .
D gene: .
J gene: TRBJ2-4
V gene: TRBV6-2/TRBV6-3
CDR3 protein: CASSSSDPWAKNIQYF
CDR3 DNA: TGTGCCAGCAGTTCGAGCGATCCGTGGGCCAAAAACATTCAGTACTTC

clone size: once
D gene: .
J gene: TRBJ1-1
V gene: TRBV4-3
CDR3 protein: CASSQDSRDTEAFF
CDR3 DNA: TGCGCCAGCAGCCAAGATTCGAGGGACACTGAAGCTTTCTTT

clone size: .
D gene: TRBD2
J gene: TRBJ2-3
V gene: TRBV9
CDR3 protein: CASSYDSGGPDTQYF
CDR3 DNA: TGTGCCAGCAGCTACGATAGCGGGGGGCCAGATACGCAGTATTTT

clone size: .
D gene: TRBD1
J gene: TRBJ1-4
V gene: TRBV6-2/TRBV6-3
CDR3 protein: CASSRQGRNEKLFF
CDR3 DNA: TGTGCCAGCAGCCGACAGGGAAGAAATGAAAAACTGTTTTTT

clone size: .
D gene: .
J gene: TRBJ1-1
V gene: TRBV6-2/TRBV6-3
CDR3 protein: CASSYRPDGLTGEAAEAFF
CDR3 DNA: TGTGCCAGCAGTTACCGACCGGACGGCCTAACCGGTGAAGCGGCTGAAGCTTTCTTT

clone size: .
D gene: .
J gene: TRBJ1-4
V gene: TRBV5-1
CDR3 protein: CASSLGTGRYEKLFF
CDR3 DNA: TGCGCCAGCAGCTTGGGAACAGGACGGTATGAAAAACTGTTTTTT

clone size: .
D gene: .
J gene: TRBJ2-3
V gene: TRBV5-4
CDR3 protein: CASRRDWGGEDTQYF
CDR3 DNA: TGTGCCAGCAGACGGGACTGGGGTGGTGAAGATACGCAGTATTTT

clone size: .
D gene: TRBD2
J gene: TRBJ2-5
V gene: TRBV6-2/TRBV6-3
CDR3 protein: CASSALTSGGTQGTQYF
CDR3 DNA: TGTGCCAGCAGTGCACTCACTAGCGGGGGGACCCAAGGGACCCAGTACTTC

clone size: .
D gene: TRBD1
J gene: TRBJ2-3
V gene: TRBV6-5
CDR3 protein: CASSLRAGQGTDTQYF
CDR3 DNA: TGTGCCAGCAGTTTGCGTGCCGGACAGGGTACAGATACGCAGTATTTT

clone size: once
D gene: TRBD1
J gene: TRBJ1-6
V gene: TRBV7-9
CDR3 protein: CASSLGQGRTLHF
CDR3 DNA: TGTGCCAGCAGCTTGGGACAGGGTCGTACCCTCCACTTT

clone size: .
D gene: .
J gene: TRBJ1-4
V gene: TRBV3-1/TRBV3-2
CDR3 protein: CASSTYGATNEKLFF
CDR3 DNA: TGTGCCAGCAGCACGTACGGTGCAACTAATGAAAAACTGTTTTTT

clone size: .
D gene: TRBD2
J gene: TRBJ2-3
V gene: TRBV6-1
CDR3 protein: CASSELPSGGGDTQYF
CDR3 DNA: TGTGCCAGCAGTGAATTGCCTAGCGGGGGTGGTGATACGCAGTATTTT

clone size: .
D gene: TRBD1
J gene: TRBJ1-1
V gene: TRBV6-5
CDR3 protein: CASSYSGQGMNTEAFF
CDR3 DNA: TGTGCCAGCAGTTACTCGGGACAGGGGATGAACACTGAAGCTTTCTTT

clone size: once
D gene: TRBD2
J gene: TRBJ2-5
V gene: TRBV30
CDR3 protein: CAWTPFAGVETQYF
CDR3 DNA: TGTGCCTGGACTCCCTTCGCGGGAGTGGAGACCCAGTACTTC

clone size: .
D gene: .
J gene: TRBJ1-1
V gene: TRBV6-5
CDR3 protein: CASSYRQGSTEAFF
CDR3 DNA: TGTGCCAGCAGTTACCGTCAGGGGAGCACTGAAGCTTTCTTT

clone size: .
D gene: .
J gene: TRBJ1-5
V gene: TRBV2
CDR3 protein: CASSAGSPRSNQPQHF
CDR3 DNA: TGTGCCAGCAGTGCTGGGTCCCCGCGGAGCAATCAGCCCCAGCATTTT

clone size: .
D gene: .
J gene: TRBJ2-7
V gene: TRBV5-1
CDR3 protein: CASSLIAGRSYEQYF
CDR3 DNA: TGCGCCAGCAGCTTAATTGCAGGTCGGTCCTACGAGCAGTACTTC

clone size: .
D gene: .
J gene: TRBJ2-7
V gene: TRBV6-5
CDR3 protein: CASSYGAGASYEQYF
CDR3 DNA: TGTGCCAGCAGTTACGGGGCGGGGGCGTCCTACGAGCAGTACTTC

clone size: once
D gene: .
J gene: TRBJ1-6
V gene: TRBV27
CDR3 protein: CASSFSSTANSPLHF
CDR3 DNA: TGTGCCAGCAGTTTTTCTTCGACAGCCAATTCACCCCTCCACTTT

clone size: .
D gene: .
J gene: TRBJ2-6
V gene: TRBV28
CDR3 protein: CASSLPGNSGANVLTF
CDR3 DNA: TGTGCCAGCAGTTTACCCGGGAACTCTGGGGCCAACGTCCTGACTTTC

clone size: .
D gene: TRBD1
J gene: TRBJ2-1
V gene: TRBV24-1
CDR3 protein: CATSDLSGTGYNEQFF
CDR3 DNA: TGTGCCACCAGTGATTTATCCGGGACAGGGTACAATGAGCAGTTCTTC